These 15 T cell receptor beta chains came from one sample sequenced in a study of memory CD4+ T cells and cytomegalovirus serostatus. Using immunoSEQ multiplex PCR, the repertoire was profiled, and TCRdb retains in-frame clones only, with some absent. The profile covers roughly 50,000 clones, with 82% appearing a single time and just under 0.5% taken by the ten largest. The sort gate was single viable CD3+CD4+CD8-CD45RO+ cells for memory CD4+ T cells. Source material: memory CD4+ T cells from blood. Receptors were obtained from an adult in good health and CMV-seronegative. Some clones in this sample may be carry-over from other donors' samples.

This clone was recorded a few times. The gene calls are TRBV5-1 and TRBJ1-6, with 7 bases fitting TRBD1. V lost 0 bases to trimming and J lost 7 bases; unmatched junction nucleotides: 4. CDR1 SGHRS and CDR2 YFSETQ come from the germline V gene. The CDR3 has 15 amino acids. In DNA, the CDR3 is TGCGCCAGCAGCTTGGGTGACAGGGACAATTCACCCCTCCACTTT. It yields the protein CASSLGDRDNSPLHF. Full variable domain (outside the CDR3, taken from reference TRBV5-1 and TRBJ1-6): KAGVTQTPRYLIKTRGQQVTLSCSPISGHRSVSWYQQTPGQGLQFLFEYFSETQRNKGNFPGRFSGRQFSNSRSEMNVSTLELGDSALYLCASSLGDRDNSPLHFGNGTRLTVT.

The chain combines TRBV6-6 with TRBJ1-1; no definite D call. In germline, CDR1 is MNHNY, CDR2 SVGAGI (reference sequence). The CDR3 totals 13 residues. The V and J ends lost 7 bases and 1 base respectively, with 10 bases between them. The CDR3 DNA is TGTGCCAGCACAAAAAGGGAGAACACTGAAGCTTTCTTT. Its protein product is CASTKRENTEAFF.

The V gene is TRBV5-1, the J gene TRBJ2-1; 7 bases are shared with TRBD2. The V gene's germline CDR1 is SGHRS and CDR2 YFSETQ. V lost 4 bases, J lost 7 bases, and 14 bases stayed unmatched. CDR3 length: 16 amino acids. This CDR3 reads CASSPLGGGPANEQFF. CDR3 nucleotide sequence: TGCGCCAGCAGCCCCCTTGGGGGAGGGCCGGCGAATGAGCAGTTCTTC.

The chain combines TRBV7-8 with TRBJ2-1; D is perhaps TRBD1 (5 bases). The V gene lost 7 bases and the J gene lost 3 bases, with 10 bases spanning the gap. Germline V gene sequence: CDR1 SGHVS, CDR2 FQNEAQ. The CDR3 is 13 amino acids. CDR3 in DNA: TGTGCCAGCATCCCTGACAGCTACAATGAGCAGTTCTTC. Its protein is CASIPDSYNEQFF. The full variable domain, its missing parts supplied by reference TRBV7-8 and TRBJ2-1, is GAGVSQSPRYKVAKRGQDVALRCDPISGHVSLFWYQQALGQGPEFLTYFQNEAQLDKSGLPSDRFFAERPEGSVSTLKIQRTQQEDSAVYLCASIPDSYNEQFFGPGTRLTVL.

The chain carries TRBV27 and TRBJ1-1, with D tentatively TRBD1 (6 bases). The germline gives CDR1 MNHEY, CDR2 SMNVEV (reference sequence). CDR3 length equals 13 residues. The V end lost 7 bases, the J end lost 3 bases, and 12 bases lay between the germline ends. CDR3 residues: CASIEQGHTEAFF. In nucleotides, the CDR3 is TGTGCCAGCATCGAACAGGGCCACACTGAAGCTTTCTTT.

The CDR3 nucleotides are TGTGCCAGCACCGCCACCCCGGGACAGGTCTCCGAGCAGTACTTC. Translated, it gives CASTATPGQVSEQYF. The chain recombines TRBV6-6 with TRBJ2-7; TRBD1 matches 8 bases. There are 15 residues in the CDR3. Trimming took 7 bases from V and 6 from J; bases not matched to a gene: 14. Germline V CDR1 and CDR2: MNHNY, SVGAGI (reference sequence).

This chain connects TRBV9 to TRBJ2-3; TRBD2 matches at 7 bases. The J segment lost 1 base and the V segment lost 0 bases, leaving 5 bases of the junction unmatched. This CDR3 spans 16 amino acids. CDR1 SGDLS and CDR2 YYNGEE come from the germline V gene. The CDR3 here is CASSVGAGVGTDTQYF. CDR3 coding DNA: TGTGCCAGCAGCGTAGGGGCGGGAGTAGGCACAGATACGCAGTATTTT.

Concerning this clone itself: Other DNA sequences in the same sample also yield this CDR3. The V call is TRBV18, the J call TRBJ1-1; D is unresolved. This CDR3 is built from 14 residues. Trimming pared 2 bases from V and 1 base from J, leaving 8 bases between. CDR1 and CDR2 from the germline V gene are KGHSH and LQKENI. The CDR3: CASSPISRNTEAFF. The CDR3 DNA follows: TGTGCCAGCTCACCAATAAGCAGGAACACTGAAGCTTTCTTT.

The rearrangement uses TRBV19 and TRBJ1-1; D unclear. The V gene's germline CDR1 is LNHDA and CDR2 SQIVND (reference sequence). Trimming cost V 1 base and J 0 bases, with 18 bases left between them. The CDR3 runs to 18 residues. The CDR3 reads CASSIVMFGDGMNTEAFF. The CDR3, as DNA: TGTGCCAGTAGTATAGTCATGTTTGGGGATGGGATGAACACTGAAGCTTTCTTT.

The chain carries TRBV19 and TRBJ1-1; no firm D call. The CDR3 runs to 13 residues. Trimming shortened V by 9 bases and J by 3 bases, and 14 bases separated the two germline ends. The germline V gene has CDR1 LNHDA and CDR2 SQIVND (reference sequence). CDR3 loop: CASVPESHTEAFF. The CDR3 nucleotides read TGTGCCAGCGTTCCCGAGAGTCACACTGAAGCTTTCTTT.

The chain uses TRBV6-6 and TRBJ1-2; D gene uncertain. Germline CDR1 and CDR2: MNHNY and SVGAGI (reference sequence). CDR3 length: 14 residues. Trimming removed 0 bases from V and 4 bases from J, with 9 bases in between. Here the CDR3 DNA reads TGTGCCAGCAGTTACTCGGCTAGGGCCTATGGCTACACCTTC. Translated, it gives CASSYSARAYGYTF.

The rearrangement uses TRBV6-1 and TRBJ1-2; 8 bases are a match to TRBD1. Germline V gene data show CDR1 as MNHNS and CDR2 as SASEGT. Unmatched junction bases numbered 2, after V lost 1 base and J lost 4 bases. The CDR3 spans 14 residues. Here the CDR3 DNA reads TGTGCCAGCAGTGAAGGGACAGGGAGCTATGGCTACACCTTC. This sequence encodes CASSEGTGSYGYTF.

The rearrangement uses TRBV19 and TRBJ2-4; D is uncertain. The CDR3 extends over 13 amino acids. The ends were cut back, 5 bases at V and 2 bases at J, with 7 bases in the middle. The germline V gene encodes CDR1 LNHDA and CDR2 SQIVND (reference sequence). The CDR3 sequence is CASSYGSKNIQYF. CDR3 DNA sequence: TGTGCCAGTAGTTACGGCTCCAAAAACATTCAGTACTTC.

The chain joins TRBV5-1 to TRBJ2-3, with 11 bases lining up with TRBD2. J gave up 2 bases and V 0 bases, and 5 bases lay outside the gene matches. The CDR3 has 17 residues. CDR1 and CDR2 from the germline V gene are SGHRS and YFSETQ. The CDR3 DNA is TGCGCCAGCAGCTTGGATATAGCGGGAGGGGTCACAGATACGCAGTATTTT. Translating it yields CASSLDIAGGVTDTQYF.

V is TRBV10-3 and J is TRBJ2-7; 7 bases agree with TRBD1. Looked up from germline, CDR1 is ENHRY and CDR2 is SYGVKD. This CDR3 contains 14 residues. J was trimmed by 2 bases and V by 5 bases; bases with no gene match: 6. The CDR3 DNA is TGTGCCATCAGTCATCGGGACAGACCCTACGAGCAGTACTTC. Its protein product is CAISHRDRPYEQYF.